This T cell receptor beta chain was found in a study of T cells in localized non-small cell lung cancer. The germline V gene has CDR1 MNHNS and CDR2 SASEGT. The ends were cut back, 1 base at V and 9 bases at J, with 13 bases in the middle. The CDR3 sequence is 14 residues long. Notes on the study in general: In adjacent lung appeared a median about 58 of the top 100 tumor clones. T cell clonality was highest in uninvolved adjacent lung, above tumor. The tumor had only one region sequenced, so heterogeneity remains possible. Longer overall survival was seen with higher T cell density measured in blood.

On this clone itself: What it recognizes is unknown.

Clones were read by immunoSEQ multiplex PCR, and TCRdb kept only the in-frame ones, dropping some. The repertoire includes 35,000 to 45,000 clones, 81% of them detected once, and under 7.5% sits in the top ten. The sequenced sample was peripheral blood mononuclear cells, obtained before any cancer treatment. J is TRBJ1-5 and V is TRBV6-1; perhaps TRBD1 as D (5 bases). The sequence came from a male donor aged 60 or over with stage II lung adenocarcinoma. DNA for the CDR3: TGTGCCAGCAGTGAAGGGGGCCGGGGATGGCCCCAGCATTTT. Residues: CASSEGGRGWPQHF.